The 16 T cell receptor beta chains below were found in one sample sequenced in a study of cytomegalovirus exposure and HLA in healthy donors. The study ran its PCR with 60 Vbeta and 13 Jbeta primers. The protocol was immunoSEQ multiplex PCR, while the TCRdb copy is restricted to in-frame clones and leaves out a portion. Counted here are about 120,000 clones, over 60% occurring once; the ten biggest clones make up under 7%. The material sequenced was PBMCs. The receptors were sampled from a man between 18 and 29 years old in good health and CMV-seropositive.

The sample holds a few counts of this clone. V is TRBV5-6 and J is TRBJ2-5; D gene uncertain. The V gene lost 1 base and the J gene lost 1 base, with 8 bases spanning the gap. The CDR3 spans 14 residues. Germline V gene lookup returns CDR1 SGHDT and CDR2 YYEEEE. The CDR3: CASSLFGGQETQYF. The CDR3 nucleotides are TGTGCCAGCAGCTTGTTTGGCGGCCAAGAGACCCAGTACTTC.

This clone was recorded a few times. The chain is built from TRBV21-1 and TRBJ1-2. TRBV21-1 is a recognized pseudogene. This CDR3 has 17 residues. CDR3 region: CASSFKFGETGSRGYTF. CDR3 DNA sequence: TGTGCCAGCAGCTTCAAATTTGGCGAAACGGGTTCTCGGGGCTACACCTTC.

This clone is deemed medium-sized. J is TRBJ1-2 and V is TRBV14, with TRBD1 as a possible D gene (5 bases). The CDR3 totals 15 residues. V lost 1 base and J lost 2, with 11 bases in between. CDR1 and CDR2 (germline): SGHDN, FVKESK. The CDR3 reads CASSQGQLINYGYTF. CDR3 in DNA: TGTGCCAGCAGCCAAGGACAGCTTATCAACTATGGCTACACCTTC.

V gene TRBV5-4 combines with J gene TRBJ2-5; D might be TRBD2 (5 bases). Trimming removed 0 bases from V and 5 bases from J, with 8 bases in between. Per the germline V gene, CDR1 is SGHNT and CDR2 is YYREEE (reference sequence). This CDR3 has 13 residues. CDR3 region: CASSLEAGETQYF. The DNA for the CDR3 is TGTGCCAGCAGCTTGGAGGCGGGCGAGACCCAGTACTTC.

The chain uses TRBV25-1 and TRBJ1-2; D might be TRBD1 (6 bases). With 6 bases removed from V and 3 bases from J, the gap between germline ends came to 11 bases. Germline V lookup: CDR1 MGHDK, CDR2 SYGVNS. The CDR3 runs to 13 residues. The DNA for the CDR3 is TGTGCCAGCAGCTCCTCAGGGGACTATGGCTACACCTTC. Protein product: CASSSSGDYGYTF.

This clone was seen just once. The chain employs TRBV28 and TRBJ1-1, with TRBD1 identical over 9 bases. The V segment lost 3 bases and the J segment 0 bases; nucleotides outside the gene matches: 5. There are 16 residues in the CDR3. CDR1 and CDR2 (germline): MDHEN, SYDVKM. CDR3 protein: CASSFGTGTLNTEAFF. The CDR3 coding sequence is TGTGCCAGCAGTTTCGGGACAGGGACCCTGAACACTGAAGCTTTCTTT.

CDR3 coding DNA: TGTGCCAGCACACTAGGGGCAGGGAGGGCGAACACTGAAGCTTTCTTT. Protein sequence: CASTLGAGRANTEAFF. The chain has TRBV7-8 and TRBJ1-1; a possible D gene is TRBD1 (5 bases). The CDR3 loop spans 16 amino acids. V dropped 7 bases and J dropped 1 base, with 19 bases sitting between them. Germline V gene sequence: CDR1 SGHVS, CDR2 FQNEAQ.

This rearrangement joins TRBV2 to TRBJ2-1, with 7 bases aligning to TRBD1. This CDR3 spans 13 amino acids. Germline loops: CDR1 SNHLY, CDR2 FYNNEI. V lost 5 bases, J lost 7 bases, and 5 bases stayed unmatched. This CDR3 reads CASSPGQANEQFF. In DNA, the CDR3 is TGTGCCAGCAGTCCTGGACAGGCAAATGAGCAGTTCTTC.

In regard to this clone: Sequence at one end of the junction differs from germline and may be a read error. V gene TRBV28 combines with J gene TRBJ2-7, with D possibly being TRBD2 (7 bases). The CDR3 length is 11 residues. Per germline, CDR1 MDHEN and CDR2 SYDVKM. CDR3 bases: TGTGCCAGCGGGGGGGGCTACGAGCAGCACTTC. It specifies CASGGGYEQHF.

The genes are TRBV7-3 and TRBJ2-7; D remains ambiguous. Trimming removed 2 bases from V and 4 bases from J, with 9 bases in between. CDR3 length: 13 residues. The germline V gene encodes CDR1 SGHTA and CDR2 FQGTGA. CDR3 region: CASSLSQAYEQYF. CDR3 DNA: TGTGCCAGCAGCTTATCTCAGGCATACGAGCAGTACTTC.

CDR3 nucleotide sequence: TGTGCCAGCCCCCCTGCGGCGGGGGATGGCACAGATACGCAGTATTTT. Translated: CASPPAAGDGTDTQYF. The rearrangement joins TRBV28 to TRBJ2-3; the match to TRBD2 covers 7 bases. V lost 8 bases, J lost 1 base, and 12 bases stayed unmatched. The CDR3 extends over 16 amino acids. CDR1 is MDHEN and CDR2 is SYDVKM in the germline V gene.

The V call is TRBV15, the J call TRBJ2-2, with D perhaps TRBD2 (5 bases). V was cut by 1 base and J by 4 bases, with 13 bases left in between. Per the germline V gene, CDR1 is LNHNV and CDR2 is YYDKDF (reference sequence). The CDR3 totals 16 residues. This CDR3 is CATSRGRPSPTGELFF. In DNA form, the CDR3 reads TGTGCCACCAGCAGAGGACGACCTAGCCCCACCGGGGAGCTGTTTTTT.

J is TRBJ1-2 and V is TRBV5-1; 7 nucleotides match TRBD1. The CDR3 has 16 amino acids. CDR1 and CDR2 from the germline V gene are SGHRS and YFSETQ. After removal of 7 bases from V and 5 bases from J, the junction contained 17 bases not matched to a gene. The CDR3 reads CASRRSTGDVGYGYTF. The CDR3 bases are TGCGCCAGCCGAAGAAGCACAGGGGATGTAGGGTATGGCTACACCTTC.

This chain links TRBV10-1 with TRBJ2-1, with 7 nucleotides matching TRBD1. Germline loops: CDR1 WNHNN, CDR2 SYGVQD (reference sequence). The CDR3 loop spans 17 amino acids. Unmatched junction bases numbered 13, after V lost 2 bases and J lost 6 bases. The DNA for the CDR3 is TGCGCCAGCAGTGAGACCCCGGACAGGTGGGGTTCCAATGAGCAGTTCTTC. This sequence encodes CASSETPDRWGSNEQFF.

V is TRBV6-1 and J is TRBJ1-2; 7 positions match TRBD1. The CDR3 is made up of 20 amino acids. With 4 bases clipped from V and 3 bases from J, the junction kept 23 bases outside the gene matches. Germline values: CDR1 MNHNS, CDR2 SASEGT. The CDR3 DNA is TGTGCCAGCAGTGGACAACCTACAGGGGAAACTCTGTCGGTGGACTATGGCTACACCTTC. It codes for CASSGQPTGETLSVDYGYTF.

V and J are TRBV2 and TRBJ2-2; D gene unclear. The germline gives CDR1 SNHLY, CDR2 FYNNEI. Trimming removed 7 bases at V and 6 bases at J, with 12 bases between. This CDR3 is built from 13 residues. The CDR3 DNA follows: TGTGCCAGCATGCCCGGCGCGGCCGGGGAGCTGTTTTTT. It encodes CASMPGAAGELFF.